This TCR beta chain was found in a study of T cell repertoires in cytomegalovirus infection. Broader study findings: The study found HLA-C-restricted CMV-specific TCR beta clonotypes dominating the ex vivo response.

The CDR3 consists of 16 residues. V lost 0 bases, J lost 6 bases, and 9 bases stayed unmatched. Germline-derived CDR1 and CDR2 are DFQATT and SNEGSKA (reference sequence). One entry per CDR3 protein, called by TCRdb with MiXCR from the reads. Among 250,000 or so distinct CDR3 sequences listed, about a sixth were seen once. About this clonotype itself: Antigen: not known.

The chain is built from TRBV20-1 and TRBJ1-5; TRBD1 agrees at 9 bases. The receptor's source is a human donor in good health (CMV status not recorded). Some clones in this sample may be carry-over from other donors' samples. Specimen: CD8+ T cells from PBMCs. Written as DNA, the CDR3 is TGCAGTGCTAGAGATAGGACAGGGGACAGTCCTCAGCCCCAGCATTTT. It translates to CSARDRTGDSPQPQHF.